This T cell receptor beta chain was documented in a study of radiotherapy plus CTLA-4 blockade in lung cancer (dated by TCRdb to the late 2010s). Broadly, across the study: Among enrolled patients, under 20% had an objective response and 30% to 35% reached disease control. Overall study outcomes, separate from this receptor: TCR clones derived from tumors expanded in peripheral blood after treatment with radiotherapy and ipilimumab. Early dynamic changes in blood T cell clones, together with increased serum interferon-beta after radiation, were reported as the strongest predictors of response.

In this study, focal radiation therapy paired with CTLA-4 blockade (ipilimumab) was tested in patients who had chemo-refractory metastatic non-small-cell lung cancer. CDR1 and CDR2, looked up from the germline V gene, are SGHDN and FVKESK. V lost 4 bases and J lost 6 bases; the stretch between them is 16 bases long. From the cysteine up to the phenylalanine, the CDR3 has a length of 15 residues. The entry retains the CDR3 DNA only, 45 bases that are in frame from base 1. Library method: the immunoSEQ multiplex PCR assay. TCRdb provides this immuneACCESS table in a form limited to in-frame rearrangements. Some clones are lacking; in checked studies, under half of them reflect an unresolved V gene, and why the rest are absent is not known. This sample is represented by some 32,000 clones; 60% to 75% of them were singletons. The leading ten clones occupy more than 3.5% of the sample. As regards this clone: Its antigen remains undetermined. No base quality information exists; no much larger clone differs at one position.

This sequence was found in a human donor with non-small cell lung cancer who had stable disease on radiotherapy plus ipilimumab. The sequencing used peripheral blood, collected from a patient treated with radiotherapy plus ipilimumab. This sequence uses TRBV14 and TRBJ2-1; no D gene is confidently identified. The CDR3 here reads CASSLDLRAGNEQFF. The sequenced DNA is TGTGCCAGCAGCCTCGATCTTAGAGCTGGCAATGAGCAGTTCTTC. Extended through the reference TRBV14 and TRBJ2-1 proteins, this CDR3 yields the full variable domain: EAGVTQFPSHSVIEKGQTVTLRCDPISGHDNLYWYRRVMGKEIKFLLHFVKESKQDESGMPNNRFLAERTGGTYSTLKVQPAELEDSGVYFCASSLDLRAGNEQFFGPGTRLTVL.